Listed here are 8 T cell receptor beta chains from one sample, sequenced in a study of blood T cell repertoires in COVID-19. The data were produced by immunoSEQ multiplex PCR, yet TCRdb's version contains in-frame clones alone and is incomplete. The sample contains approximately 94,000 clones, roughly 79% of which appear only once. Source material: peripheral blood. The receptors originated from a man aged 65 to 79 with active or convalescent COVID-19.

The rearrangement links TRBV10-3 to TRBJ2-3; maybe TRBD2 (6 bases). The CDR3 has 14 residues. Germline assignment: CDR1 ENHRY and CDR2 SYGVKD. The V and J ends lost 10 bases and 5 bases respectively, with 19 bases between them. The CDR3: CATNRGVSVDTQYF. The DNA for the CDR3 is TGTGCCACCAACCGCGGGGTGTCCGTAGATACGCAGTATTTT.

In this sample, this clone turned up once. The chain couples TRBV6-5 to TRBJ2-1; TRBD2 matches 7 bases. This CDR3 comprises 11 residues. CDR1 is MNHEY, CDR2 SVGAGI, per germline. The J segment lost 10 bases and the V segment lost 5 bases, leaving 2 bases of the junction unmatched. In DNA, the CDR3 is TGTGCCAGCAGTCTGGGGGGGGAGCAGTTCTTC. Protein: CASSLGGEQFF.

CDR3 bases: TGTGCCAGCAACCGAGCGGGGGGCTTCACAGATACGCAGTATTTT. Protein: CASNRAGGFTDTQYF. This rearrangement joins TRBV6-5 to TRBJ2-3; 9 nucleotides align to TRBD2. Germline-derived CDR1 and CDR2 are MNHEY and SVGAGI. After removal of 7 bases from V and 2 bases from J, the junction contained 7 bases not matched to a gene. This CDR3 spans 15 amino acids.

The J gene is TRBJ2-3, the V gene TRBV27, with D tentatively TRBD2 (6 bases). V lost 7 bases to trimming and J lost 0 bases, with 20 bases between them. Germline-derived CDR1 and CDR2 are MNHEY and SMNVEV (reference sequence). The CDR3 runs to 17 residues. The CDR3 loop is CASKPPGLMPSTDTQYF. For the CDR3, the DNA is TGTGCCAGCAAACCCCCGGGACTCATGCCTAGCACAGATACGCAGTATTTT.

J is TRBJ1-6 and V is TRBV5-5; 7 positions agree with TRBD1. The CDR3 has 17 amino acids. The trim removed 2 bases at V and 7 bases at J, leaving 12 bases unmatched. Germline V gene sequence: CDR1 SGHKS, CDR2 YYEKEE (reference sequence). Here the CDR3 DNA reads TGTGCCAGCAGCTTATCTACCCGGACAGGCGTAAATTCACCCCTCCACTTT. This encodes CASSLSTRTGVNSPLHF.

The chain has TRBV4-1 and TRBJ1-4, with a tentative D call TRBD1 (5 bases). The CDR3 spans 17 residues. Trimming removed 3 bases at V and 3 bases at J, with 17 bases between. Germline V lookup: CDR1 MGHRA, CDR2 YSYEKL. CDR3 in DNA: TGCGCCAGCAGCCATAGTAGCTTCGAGACAGCTAATGAAAAACTGTTTTTT. Its translation: CASSHSSFETANEKLFF.

J is TRBJ2-5 and V is TRBV27; 12 bases fit TRBD1. From germline, CDR1 is MNHEY and CDR2 SMNVEV (reference sequence). The J segment lost 5 bases and the V segment lost 4 bases, leaving 2 bases of the junction unmatched. The CDR3 is 14 residues long. CDR3: CASSWDRGLETQYF. CDR3 sequence (DNA): TGTGCCAGCAGTTGGGACAGGGGGCTCGAGACCCAGTACTTC.

The CDR3 sequence: CAWKPSGTSPGELFF. The CDR3 nucleotides are TGTGCCTGGAAACCTTCCGGGACTAGCCCCGGGGAGCTGTTTTTT. The J gene is TRBJ2-2, the V gene TRBV30; 9 bases fit TRBD2. CDR3 size: 15 residues. CDR1 GTSNPN and CDR2 SVGIG come from the germline V gene (reference sequence). V shed 4 bases and J 6 bases; nucleotides not matched to a gene: 9. Drawing the rest from reference TRBV30 and TRBJ2-2, the complete variable domain is SQTIHQWPATLVQPVGSPLSLECTVEGTSNPNLYWYRQAAGRGLQLLFYSVGIGQISSEVPQNLSASRPQDRQFILSSKKLLLSDSGFYLCAWKPSGTSPGELFFGEGSRLTVL.